This T cell receptor (beta chain) was recorded in a study of T cell responses to AZD1222 COVID-19 vaccine. General study results and limits: Sampling captured repertoires only after the peak T cell response. Only a handful of people who got AZD1222 tested seropositive at baseline. Variant regions that are unmutated are reportedly the target of nearly half of spike-specific TCRs.

From germline, CDR1 is KGHSH and CDR2 LQKENI. The V end lost 2 bases, the J end lost 4 bases, and 2 bases lay between the germline ends. The CDR3 consists of 12 residues. For this clone: Its antigen is not known.

Second-dose recipients at about 4 or about 12 weeks were treated as one pooled group. Measured with immunoSEQ multiplex PCR; TCRdb has only the in-frame clones, and not every one. The table records under 200,000 clones, approximately 90% of them present only once. This specimen was peripheral blood, taken 28 days after the second AZD1222 dose. The TCR comes from an adult who received the AZD1222 COVID-19 vaccine. The chain links TRBV18 to TRBJ1-4; D is ambiguous. The CDR3 bases are TGTGCCAGCTCACCATATAATGAAAAACTGTTTTTT. Encoded protein: CASSPYNEKLFF. The full variable domain, completed using reference TRBV18 and TRBJ1-4, is NAGVMQNPRHLVRRRGQEARLRCSPMKGHSHVYWYRQLPEEGLKFMVYLQKENIIDESGMPKERFSAEFPKEGPSILRIQQVVRGDSAAYFCASSPYNEKLFFGSGTQLSVL.